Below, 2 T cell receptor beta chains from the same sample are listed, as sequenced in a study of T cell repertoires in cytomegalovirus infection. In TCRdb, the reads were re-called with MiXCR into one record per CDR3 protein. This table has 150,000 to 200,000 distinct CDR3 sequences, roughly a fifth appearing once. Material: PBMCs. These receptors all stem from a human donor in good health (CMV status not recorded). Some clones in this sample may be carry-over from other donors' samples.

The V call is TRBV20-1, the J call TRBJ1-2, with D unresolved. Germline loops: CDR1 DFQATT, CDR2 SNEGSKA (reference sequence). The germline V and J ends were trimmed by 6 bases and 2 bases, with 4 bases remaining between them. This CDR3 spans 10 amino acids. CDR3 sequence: CSAGNYGYTF. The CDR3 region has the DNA TGCAGTGCAGGGAACTATGGCTACACCTTC.

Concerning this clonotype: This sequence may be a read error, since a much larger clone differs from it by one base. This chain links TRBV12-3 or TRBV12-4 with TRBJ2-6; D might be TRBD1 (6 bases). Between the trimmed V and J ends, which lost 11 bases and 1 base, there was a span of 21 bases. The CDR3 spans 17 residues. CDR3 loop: CAGKAGAVVSGANVLTF. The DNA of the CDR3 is TGTGCCGGCAAAGCAGGGGCAGTAGTATCTGGGGCCAACGTCCTGACTTTC.